The source of this TCR beta chain is a study of cytomegalovirus exposure and HLA in healthy donors. Study context: Genotyping of under 500 donors showed that 70% to 90% belonged to the Caucasian-associated ancestry cluster.

Study-wide results and caveats: Confirmation was obtained in vitro that a few CMV-associated chains are specific for CMV antigens.

Germline V CDR1 and CDR2: MNHNY, SVGAGI (reference sequence). The ends lost 6 bases at V and 8 bases at J; junction bases unmatched: 12. This CDR3 has 15 amino acids. PCR involved 60 Vbeta and 13 Jbeta primers. Sequencing was performed with immunoSEQ multiplex PCR; in TCRdb, only in-frame clones are kept and a portion is missing. The table has 150,000 to 200,000 clones, 76% seen once. A note on this clone: Its target is not known.

This TCR was sampled from a male donor in good health and CMV-seronegative. Sequencing was performed on PBMCs. V is TRBV6-6 and J is TRBJ1-5, with 8 bases that match TRBD1. The CDR3 spells CASRGIPTGAEPQHF. CDR3 in DNA: TGTGCCAGCAGGGGAATACCGACAGGGGCCGAGCCCCAGCATTTT.